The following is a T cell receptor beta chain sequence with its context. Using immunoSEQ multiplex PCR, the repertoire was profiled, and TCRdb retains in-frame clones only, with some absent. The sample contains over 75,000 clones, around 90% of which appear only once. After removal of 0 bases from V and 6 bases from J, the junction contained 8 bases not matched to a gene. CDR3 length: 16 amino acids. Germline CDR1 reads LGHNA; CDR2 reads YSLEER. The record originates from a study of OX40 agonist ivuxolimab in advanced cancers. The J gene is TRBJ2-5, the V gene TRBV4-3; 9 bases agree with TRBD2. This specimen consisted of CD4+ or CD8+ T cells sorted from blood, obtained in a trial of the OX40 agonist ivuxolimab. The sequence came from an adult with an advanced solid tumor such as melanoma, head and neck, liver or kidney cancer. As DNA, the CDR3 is TGCGCCAGCAGCCAAGATGTGCGGGGGGGCCGACAGACCCAGTACTTC. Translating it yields CASSQDVRGGRQTQYF.